Listed here are 26 T cell receptor beta chains from one sample, sequenced in a study of T cell changes during pregnancy in multiple sclerosis. Assay used: immunoSEQ multiplex PCR; TCRdb lists only in-frame clones, some missing. Among over 70,000 clones listed, around 93% were seen once. The sequences come from peripheral blood, collected in the third trimester of pregnancy. All receptors come from a female donor with multiple sclerosis, enrolled in a pregnancy study.

The rearrangement links TRBV29-1 to TRBJ1-5, with 7 bases lining up with TRBD1. The CDR3 is 13 residues long. With V trimmed by 5 bases and J by 0 bases, 1 base remained unmatched. Germline V gene lookup returns CDR1 SQVTM and CDR2 ANQGSEA. As DNA, the CDR3 is TGCAGCGTTTGGGACAGTAGCAATCAGCCCCAGCATTTT. This encodes CSVWDSSNQPQHF.

V is TRBV27 and J is TRBJ2-1; no definite D call. Germline CDR1 is MNHEY and CDR2 is SMNVEV (reference sequence). This CDR3 has 13 residues. V lost 3 bases to trimming and J lost 9 bases, with 12 bases between them. CDR3 amino acids: CASSLILVGEQFF. DNA of the CDR3: TGTGCCAGCAGTTTGATTCTAGTGGGTGAGCAGTTCTTC.

The V and J genes are TRBV6-5 and TRBJ2-5, with 12 bases aligning to TRBD2. The V gene's germline CDR1 is MNHEY and CDR2 SVGAGI. V lost 6 bases to trimming and J lost 4 bases; unmatched junction nucleotides: 3. This CDR3 is 14 amino acids long. The CDR3 loop is CASRTSGSGETQYF. Written as DNA, the CDR3 is TGTGCCAGCAGGACTAGCGGGAGTGGAGAGACCCAGTACTTC.

The table lists this clone with a count of one. V is TRBV6-5 and J is TRBJ1-2; 7 nucleotides align to TRBD1. This CDR3 comprises 13 residues. The germline CDR1 and CDR2 sequences are MNHEY and SVGAGI. Unmatched junction bases numbered 9, after V lost 6 bases and J lost 8 bases. The CDR3: CASSPGTVLGYTF. Here the CDR3 DNA reads TGTGCCAGCAGCCCGGGGACAGTATTAGGCTACACCTTC.

The chain is built from TRBV7-8 and TRBJ1-1; 7 bases map to TRBD1. The length of the CDR3 is 14 residues. Germline values: CDR1 SGHVS, CDR2 FQNEAQ. Trimming took 6 bases from V and 7 from J; bases not matched to a gene: 11. This CDR3 reads CASSFDRVRGEAFF. The CDR3 region has the DNA TGTGCCAGCAGTTTTGACAGGGTAAGAGGTGAAGCTTTCTTT.

V gene TRBV27 combines with J gene TRBJ1-2; tentative D call: TRBD1 (5 bases). CDR3 length equals 13 residues. Per germline, CDR1 MNHEY and CDR2 SMNVEV (reference sequence). With 3 bases removed from V and 5 bases from J, the gap between germline ends came to 10 bases. CDR3 protein: CASSFGGLYGYTF. The CDR3 bases are TGTGCCAGCAGTTTCGGGGGTCTTTATGGCTACACCTTC.

The chain carries TRBV6-1 and TRBJ2-6; no reliable D call. Trimming took 3 bases from V and 0 from J, leaving 6 bases between them. The CDR3 has 15 amino acids. Germline lookup yields CDR1 MNHNS and CDR2 SASEGT. CDR3 residues: CASSERSSGANVLTF. CDR3 nucleotides: TGTGCCAGCAGTGAGAGATCCTCTGGGGCCAACGTCCTGACTTTC.

CDR3 residues: CASSLGPGTSSNEQFF. For the CDR3, the DNA is TGTGCCAGCAGCCTAGGTCCCGGGACTAGCAGTAATGAGCAGTTCTTC. This chain connects TRBV9 to TRBJ2-1, with 9 bases identical to TRBD2. This CDR3 comprises 16 residues. Germline CDR1 is SGDLS and CDR2 is YYNGEE. V was clipped by 4 bases and J by 7 bases; unmatched bases: 12.

This rearrangement joins TRBV28 to TRBJ2-1; tentative D call: TRBD1 (6 bases). The length of the CDR3 is 15 residues. Deletions cut 6 bases from V and 1 base from J, with 13 bases between. The germline V gene encodes CDR1 MDHEN and CDR2 SYDVKM. The CDR3 DNA reads as TGTGCCAGCAGAACCAGGGGTCCTTCCTACAATGAGCAGTTCTTC. Translation gives CASRTRGPSYNEQFF.

The chain combines TRBV4-1 with TRBJ2-1; TRBD2 matches 14 bases. The germline V gene encodes CDR1 MGHRA and CDR2 YSYEKL. This CDR3 comprises 17 residues. Trimming took 2 bases from V and 8 from J; bases not matched to a gene: 8. The CDR3 DNA reads TGCGCCAGCAGCCAACGTTCCGGGACTAGCGGGAGCGATGAGCAGTTCTTC. Protein product: CASSQRSGTSGSDEQFF.

The chain employs TRBV5-1 and TRBJ1-4; the D gene is possibly TRBD1 (5 bases). The V gene's germline CDR1 is SGHRS and CDR2 YFSETQ. There are 12 residues in the CDR3. V lost 1 base and J lost 8, with 6 bases in between. In nucleotides, the CDR3 is TGCGCCAGCAGCTTGAGGGGAGAAAAACTGTTTTTT. Translation: CASSLRGEKLFF.

This chain uses TRBV5-6 with TRBJ2-1, with D unresolved. V lost 1 base and J lost 6, with 5 bases in between. The CDR3 runs to 12 residues. Germline lookup yields CDR1 SGHDT and CDR2 YYEEEE. The CDR3: CASSLRVNEQFF. In DNA, the CDR3 is TGTGCCAGCAGCTTGCGAGTCAATGAGCAGTTCTTC.

This clone was recorded once. The rearrangement joins TRBV4-2 to TRBJ2-3, with 9 bases matching TRBD2. Germline CDR1 and CDR2: LGHNA and YNFKEQ. The CDR3 loop spans 16 amino acids. J was trimmed by 3 bases and V by 1 base; bases with no gene match: 5. The CDR3 region is CASSQALAGPTDTQYF. The CDR3 DNA follows: TGTGCCAGCAGCCAAGCCCTAGCGGGGCCAACAGATACGCAGTATTTT.

The rearrangement links TRBV4-2 to TRBJ2-1; D possibly corresponds to TRBD2 (5 bases). This CDR3 region has 15 residues. Trimming left V 4 bases short and J 5 bases short, with 15 bases between. CDR1 and CDR2 from the germline V gene are LGHNA and YNFKEQ. CDR3 nucleotides: TGTGCCAGCAGCCGCCTAGCCCTTTTCGACAATGAGCAGTTCTTC. The encoded protein is CASSRLALFDNEQFF.

The chain is built from TRBV7-2 and TRBJ1-2; D possibly corresponds to TRBD1 (5 bases). Per the germline V gene, CDR1 is SGHTA and CDR2 is FQGNSA. The CDR3 has 13 residues. V was clipped by 5 bases and J by 1 base, with 8 bases between them. CDR3 sequence: CASSIRVNYGYTF. DNA for the CDR3: TGTGCCAGCAGCATCAGGGTTAACTATGGCTACACCTTC.

The genes are TRBV28 and TRBJ2-7; 8 positions match TRBD2. The CDR3 is made up of 15 amino acids. Germline values: CDR1 MDHEN, CDR2 SYDVKM. The J segment lost 2 bases and the V segment lost 5 bases, leaving 8 bases of the junction unmatched. CDR3 sequence reads: CASSAPSGLTYEQYF. The CDR3 bases are TGTGCCAGCAGTGCCCCTAGCGGGCTCACCTACGAGCAGTACTTC.

This clone was detected once. The chain combines TRBV5-1 with TRBJ1-3, with unresolved D. The CDR3 covers 14 residues. Trimming shortened V by 6 bases and J by 0 bases, and 10 bases separated the two germline ends. Per the germline V gene, CDR1 is SGHRS and CDR2 is YFSETQ. The DNA for the CDR3 is TGCGCCAGCAAGGAGGGAACCTCTGGAAACACCATATATTTT. Its translation: CASKEGTSGNTIYF. The variable domain in full, completed from reference TRBV5-1 and TRBJ1-3, reads KAGVTQTPRYLIKTRGQQVTLSCSPISGHRSVSWYQQTPGQGLQFLFEYFSETQRNKGNFPGRFSGRQFSNSRSEMNVSTLELGDSALYLCASKEGTSGNTIYFGEGSWLTVV.

The chain is built from TRBV25-1 and TRBJ1-1, with D possibly TRBD1 on 5 matching bases. Germline CDR1 reads MGHDK; CDR2 reads SYGVNS. This CDR3 contains 13 residues. V was clipped by 5 bases and J by 1 base, with 8 bases between them. The CDR3 spells CASSRRGNTEAFF. CDR3 coding DNA: TGTGCCAGCAGTAGAAGGGGGAACACTGAAGCTTTCTTT.

This chain uses TRBV5-1 with TRBJ1-1; no clear D gene. The CDR3 loop spans 14 amino acids. CDR1 is SGHRS, CDR2 YFSETQ, per germline. V lost 2 bases to trimming and J lost 4 bases, with 12 bases between them. The CDR3: CASSFSGDGTEAFF. The CDR3 nucleotides read TGCGCCAGCAGCTTTTCCGGAGACGGCACTGAAGCTTTCTTT. Looking up the rest from reference TRBV5-1 and TRBJ1-1 gives the full variable domain: KAGVTQTPRYLIKTRGQQVTLSCSPISGHRSVSWYQQTPGQGLQFLFEYFSETQRNKGNFPGRFSGRQFSNSRSEMNVSTLELGDSALYLCASSFSGDGTEAFFGQGTRLTVV.

V gene TRBV30 combines with J gene TRBJ2-7, with D possibly TRBD2 on 5 matching bases. The germline gives CDR1 GTSNPN, CDR2 SVGIG (reference sequence). Trimming cost V 0 bases and J 6 bases, with 12 bases left between them. CDR3 length: 13 amino acids. As DNA, the CDR3 is TGTGCCTGGAGTGTAGGACTCCGAGCCGAGCAGTACTTC. Amino acid sequence: CAWSVGLRAEQYF. Supplemented by reference TRBV30 and TRBJ2-7, the full variable domain reads SQTIHQWPATLVQPVGSPLSLECTVEGTSNPNLYWYRQAAGRGLQLLFYSVGIGQISSEVPQNLSASRPQDRQFILSSKKLLLSDSGFYLCAWSVGLRAEQYFGPGTRLTVT.

Concerning this clone: An end of the junction does not agree with germline; a read error may underlie this. V gene TRBV28 combines with J gene TRBJ2-1; D unclear. CDR3 length equals 13 residues. Germline CDR1 is MDHEN and CDR2 is SYDVKM. The CDR3 DNA reads TGTGCCAGCAGTTTGAACAACTACGATGAGCAGTTCTTC. Protein sequence: CASSLNNYDEQFF.

The chain carries TRBV27 and TRBJ2-5, with D tentatively TRBD2 (6 bases). Looked up from germline, CDR1 is MNHEY and CDR2 is SMNVEV (reference sequence). The CDR3 runs to 14 residues. The V gene lost 3 bases and the J gene lost 2 bases, with 10 bases spanning the gap. CDR3 DNA: TGTGCCAGCAGTTTTAGCGGAGCTCAAGAGACCCAGTACTTC. It yields the protein CASSFSGAQETQYF.

J is TRBJ2-1 and V is TRBV4-1, with 7 bases that match TRBD1. Germline V gene lookup returns CDR1 MGHRA and CDR2 YSYEKL. The CDR3 contains 16 residues. Unmatched junction bases numbered 4, after V lost 0 bases and J lost 2 bases. The CDR3 sequence: CASSQDWQGAYNEQFF. The CDR3 bases are TGCGCCAGCAGCCAAGATTGGCAGGGGGCCTACAATGAGCAGTTCTTC.

The V and J genes are TRBV6-5 and TRBJ2-7; no firm D call. With 2 bases removed from V and 0 bases from J, the gap between germline ends came to 11 bases. In germline, CDR1 is MNHEY, CDR2 SVGAGI. The CDR3 loop spans 15 amino acids. The CDR3 nucleotides are TGTGCCAGCAGTTACCTCCAGCAGGCCTCCTACGAGCAGTACTTC. The encoded protein is CASSYLQQASYEQYF.

This sequence joins TRBV19 and TRBJ2-5; 13 bases line up with TRBD2. Per germline, CDR1 LNHDA and CDR2 SQIVND (reference sequence). The CDR3 runs to 17 residues. V shed 2 bases and J 5 bases; nucleotides not matched to a gene: 8. The CDR3 DNA is TGTGCCAGTAGTATAAGCACTAGCGGGAGGGCCTTCGAGACCCAGTACTTC. Its protein is CASSISTSGRAFETQYF.

This clone appeared once. CDR3 nucleotides: TGTGCCAGCAGTTTCGTGCGGATTAGCAATCAGCCCCAGCATTTT. Amino acid sequence: CASSFVRISNQPQHF. The chain carries TRBV28 and TRBJ1-5; D is unresolved. Germline loops: CDR1 MDHEN, CDR2 SYDVKM. CDR3 size: 15 residues. Deletions cut 3 bases from V and 0 bases from J, with 9 bases between.